The clone carrying this T cell receptor beta chain showed up many times. If patients had other autoimmune diseases, uncontrolled infections, pregnancy or lactation, they were excluded. This entry belongs to a study of Graves' ophthalmopathy and Graves' hyperthyroidism. RNA transcripts provided the template for amplifying TCR beta CDR3 regions. HTBI primers were employed in first-round RT-PCR, then a second-round multiplex PCR followed. Each CDR3 protein gets one entry after TCRdb re-called the multiplex PCR reads with MiXCR. The sample lists about 740,000 distinct CDR3 sequences, approximately 40% occurring once. Trimming pared 7 bases from V and 1 base from J, leaving 10 bases between. The CDR3 runs 13 residues. The germline V gene has CDR1 SNHLY and CDR2 FYNNEI.

The source of this sequence is an adult man with Graves' ophthalmopathy. The gene calls are TRBV2 and TRBJ2-5; no clear D. Source material: peripheral blood. CDR3 region: CASKRQTQETQYF. Here the CDR3 DNA reads TGTGCCAGCAAGCGCCAGACCCAAGAGACCCAGTACTTC.